The present TCR beta chain was sequenced within a study of response to subunit inactivated influenza vaccine. This clonotype was found many times. Its matching antigen is unknown. TCRdb recomputed calls from the RT-PCR reads with MiXCR, one row per CDR3 protein. Of 650,000 to 700,000 distinct CDR3 sequences listed, roughly 14% are singletons. Study outcomes and limitations: Authors proposed each seasonal influenza vaccination draws in few new T cells.

Sequences were derived from PBMCs from blood, sampled approximately 13 days after vaccination. This receptor was identified in a man aged 45-60 years who received an inactivated influenza vaccine.

CDR3 bases: TGTGCCAGCAGTATCAACAATGAGCAGTTCTTC. Translated: CASSINNEQFF. The gene calls are TRBV12-3 or TRBV12-4 and TRBJ2-1; D is unresolved. The length of the CDR3 is 11 residues. Trimming took off 5 bases at V and 5 bases at J, with 4 bases between the two ends.